The source of this T cell receptor beta chain is a study of blood T cell repertoires in COVID-19. Study in general: The origin of the acute and convalescent COVID-19 samples was the United States, Italy and Spain. PBMCs, B-cell-depleted T cells, or T cells provided the cDNA or gDNA that made up the material.

This CDR3 is built from 14 residues. Germline CDR1 and CDR2: SGHRS and YFSETQ. J gave up 1 base and V 5 bases, and 2 bases lay outside the gene matches. In the original workflow: Amplifying reference gene primers gave estimates of nucleated cell counts. Produced via immunoSEQ multiplex PCR; TCRdb's table is partial and in-frame only. V and J calls plus clone size are reproduced from that table; the DNA served to infer D and trimming. The table includes roughly 410,000 clones, roughly nine tenths detected once. This TCR was sampled from a man aged 35 to 55 with acute or convalescent COVID-19. This sequence joins TRBV5-1 and TRBJ1-1; 10 positions match TRBD1. Input material: peripheral blood. The CDR3 region has the DNA TGCGCCAGCAGATGGACAGGGGGGAACACTGAAGCTTTCTTT. Protein product: CASRWTGGNTEAFF.